This T cell receptor beta chain was captured by sequencing in a study of shared clonotypes between healthy human individuals. General study results and limits: Sampling used blood alone; tissue repertoires probably differ. The low donor count limited represented genetic and exposure-history diversity.

Details on this clone: Its antigen remains unidentified.

The J segment lost 5 bases and the V segment lost 4 bases, leaving 5 bases of the junction unmatched. The CDR3 covers 13 residues. The germline CDR1 and CDR2 sequences are SGHRS and YFSETQ. Profiled with immunoSEQ multiplex PCR; TCRdb holds only in-frame clones, not every one. The table includes approximately 500,000 clones, 90% to 97% detected once. The chain recombines TRBV5-1 with TRBJ2-7; 8 bases agree with TRBD1. This TCR derives from a woman aged 30 to 39 in good health. Sequenced material: naive CD4+ T cells sorted from blood. Described subset: CD45RA+ positively selected. The CDR3 loop is CASSDRQGHEQYF. In DNA form, the CDR3 reads TGCGCCAGCAGCGACCGACAGGGGCACGAGCAGTACTTC.